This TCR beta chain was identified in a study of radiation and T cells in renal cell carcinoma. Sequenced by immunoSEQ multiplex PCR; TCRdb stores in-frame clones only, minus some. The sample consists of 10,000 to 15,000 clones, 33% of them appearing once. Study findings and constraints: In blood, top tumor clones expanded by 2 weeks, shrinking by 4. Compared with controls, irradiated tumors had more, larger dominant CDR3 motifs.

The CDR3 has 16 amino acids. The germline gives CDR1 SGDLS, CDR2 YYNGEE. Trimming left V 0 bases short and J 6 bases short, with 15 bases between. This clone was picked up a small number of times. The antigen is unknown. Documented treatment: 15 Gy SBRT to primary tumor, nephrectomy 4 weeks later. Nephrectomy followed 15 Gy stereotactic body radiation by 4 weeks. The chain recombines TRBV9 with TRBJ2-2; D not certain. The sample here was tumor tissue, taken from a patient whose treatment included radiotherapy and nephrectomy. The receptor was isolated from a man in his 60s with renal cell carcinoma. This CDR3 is CASSVVERQWSGELFF. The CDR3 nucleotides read TGTGCCAGCAGCGTAGTAGAACGTCAGTGGTCCGGGGAGCTGTTTTTT. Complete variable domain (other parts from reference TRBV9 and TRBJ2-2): DSGVTQTPKHLITATGQRVTLRCSPRSGDLSVYWYQQSLDQGLQFLIQYYNGEERAKGNILERFSAQQFPDLHSELNLSSLELGDSALYFCASSVVERQWSGELFFGEGSRLTVL.